What follows are 25 T cell receptor beta chains derived from one specimen sequenced in a study of blood T cell repertoires in COVID-19. Using immunoSEQ multiplex PCR, the repertoire was profiled, and TCRdb retains in-frame clones only, with some absent. In the table there are around 140,000 clones, under 90% of which are singletons. Sequenced: PBMCs or T cells enriched from blood (not recorded which). Source of these receptors: a man aged 40-50 years with acute COVID-19.

V and J are TRBV7-9 and TRBJ1-5; TRBD1 is a possible D gene (6 bases). V was pared by 5 bases and J by 5 bases, with 13 bases between. This CDR3 region has 14 residues. CDR1 and CDR2 (germline): SEHNR, FQNEAQ (reference sequence). In DNA form, the CDR3 reads TGTGCCAGCAGCCCACAGGGTTGGGATCAGCCCCAGCATTTT. Translation: CASSPQGWDQPQHF.

This rearrangement joins TRBV2 to TRBJ2-7; D is possibly TRBD1 (6 bases). The CDR3 length is 14 residues. V was trimmed by 0 bases and J by 2 bases, leaving 8 bases between them. CDR1 is SNHLY, CDR2 FYNNEI, per germline. CDR3 loop: CASSEATGTYEQYF. The CDR3 DNA follows: TGTGCCAGCAGTGAAGCTACAGGGACCTACGAGCAGTACTTC.

The chain combines TRBV10-3 with TRBJ2-5; a possible D gene is TRBD2 (5 bases). This CDR3 is 14 amino acids long. V gave up 1 base and J gave up 2 bases, with 8 bases separating them. From germline, CDR1 is ENHRY and CDR2 SYGVKD. CDR3 coding DNA: TGTGCCATCAGTGAGTGGGGAGAGCAAGAGACCCAGTACTTC. Its protein is CAISEWGEQETQYF.

This chain connects TRBV6-5 to TRBJ1-4; 10 nucleotides agree with TRBD1. Germline CDR1 is MNHEY and CDR2 is SVGAGI. The CDR3 is made up of 14 amino acids. Germline trimming cut 5 bases from V and 5 bases from J; bases unmatched to any gene: 2. The chain's CDR3 is CASSPGQGNEKLFF. The CDR3 DNA is TGTGCCAGCAGTCCGGGACAGGGGAATGAAAAACTGTTTTTT.

The V gene is TRBV27, the J gene TRBJ1-1; 8 positions agree with TRBD1. Germline V gene sequence: CDR1 MNHEY, CDR2 SMNVEV (reference sequence). This CDR3 has 12 residues. The J segment lost 9 bases and the V segment lost 6 bases, leaving 6 bases of the junction unmatched. The DNA of the CDR3 is TGTGCCAGCAGCAGAGACAGGGGTAAAGCTTTCTTT. Its protein product is CASSRDRGKAFF.

The chain has TRBV30 and TRBJ1-6; D might be TRBD1 (6 bases). Germline loops: CDR1 GTSNPN, CDR2 SVGIG (reference sequence). This CDR3 spans 14 amino acids. V was shortened by 4 bases and J by 7 bases, with 14 bases between the two germline ends. The CDR3 nucleotides read TGTGCCTGGAAGATAACAGGGAAGAATTCACCCCTCCACTTT. It codes for CAWKITGKNSPLHF.

This clone was seen a few times. V is TRBV5-1 and J is TRBJ1-4, with 8 bases fitting TRBD1. J was trimmed by 8 bases and V by 7 bases; bases with no gene match: 7. This CDR3 has 13 residues. Germline V gene lookup returns CDR1 SGHRS and CDR2 YFSETQ. CDR3 residues: CASAGQGGEKLFF. CDR3 nucleotides: TGCGCCAGCGCAGGACAGGGTGGGGAAAAACTGTTTTTT.

J is TRBJ1-1 and V is TRBV19, with D maybe TRBD1 (6 bases). The CDR3 contains 11 residues. Between the trimmed V and J ends, which lost 8 bases and 8 bases, there was a span of 12 bases. Germline loops: CDR1 LNHDA, CDR2 SQIVND (reference sequence). DNA for the CDR3: TGTGCCAGTCGATCACAGGGAGAAGCTTTCTTT. Translated: CASRSQGEAFF. Using reference TRBV19 and TRBJ1-1 for the parts outside the CDR3, the full variable domain is DGGITQSPKYLFRKEGQNVTLSCEQNLNHDAMYWYRQDPGQGLRLIYYSQIVNDFQKGDIAEGYSVSREKKESFPLTVTSAQKNPTAFYLCASRSQGEAFFGQGTRLTVV.

The chain has TRBV9 and TRBJ2-3; 9 positions agree with TRBD2. The length of the CDR3 is 16 residues. Germline lookup yields CDR1 SGDLS and CDR2 YYNGEE. Unmatched junction bases numbered 3, after V lost 0 bases and J lost 1 base. The CDR3 loop is CASSVVAGDGTDTQYF. The CDR3 DNA reads TGTGCCAGCAGCGTAGTAGCGGGAGACGGCACAGATACGCAGTATTTT.

This clone has only one observation. The chain employs TRBV4-1 and TRBJ2-5; TRBD2 might be the D (6 bases). The CDR3 spans 15 residues. V dropped 0 bases and J dropped 1 base, with 9 bases sitting between them. Germline assignment: CDR1 MGHRA and CDR2 YSYEKL. The CDR3 bases are TGCGCCAGCAGCCAAGAAAGGACTACCCAAGAGACCCAGTACTTC. Protein product: CASSQERTTQETQYF.

This chain uses TRBV21-1 with TRBJ1-4; the table's D call of TRBD1 was not tested on the DNA. TRBV21-1 is termed a pseudogene. CDR3 length: 19 amino acids. For the CDR3, the DNA is TGTGCCAGCAGCAAAGTTGAGGGACAGGGGGGAGGGTTTCTGGGAAAACTGTTTTTT. The encoded protein is CASSKVEGQGGGFLGKLFF.

This chain links TRBV18 with TRBJ2-7; 7 bases match TRBD1. Losses at the gene ends were 4 bases for V and 6 bases for J; bases not matched to a gene: 15. This CDR3 contains 16 residues. From germline, CDR1 is KGHSH and CDR2 LQKENI. CDR3 sequence reads: CASSLAAGGTACEQYF. CDR3 bases: TGTGCCAGCTCACTAGCAGCAGGGGGTACTGCCTGCGAGCAGTACTTC.

The rearrangement links TRBV5-1 to TRBJ1-4; a possible D gene is TRBD1 (5 bases). This CDR3 region has 14 residues. Trimming removed 3 bases from V and 8 bases from J, with 14 bases in between. Germline-derived CDR1 and CDR2 are SGHRS and YFSETQ. CDR3 sequence: CASSWGGEEEKLFF. The CDR3 DNA sequence: TGCGCCAGCAGCTGGGGGGGAGAAGAGGAAAAACTGTTTTTT.

This clone appeared once. This chain uses TRBV28 with TRBJ1-5; TRBD1 aligns across 7 bases. CDR3 size: 21 residues. V lost 1 base, J lost 0 bases, and 18 bases stayed unmatched. CDR1 is MDHEN, CDR2 SYDVKM, per germline. The CDR3 nucleotides are TGTGCCAGCAGTTTATATTTAACAGGGGACAGCAGTTCCTATAGCAATCAGCCCCAGCATTTT. Amino acid sequence: CASSLYLTGDSSSYSNQPQHF.

The chain is built from TRBV19 and TRBJ2-5; 9 bases are a match to TRBD2. The junction had 6 bases not matched to a gene; V was cut back by 5 bases and J by 5 bases. There are 14 residues in the CDR3. The germline CDR1 and CDR2 sequences are LNHDA and SQIVND (reference sequence). The CDR3 loop is CASSRNSGGETQYF. The CDR3 DNA reads as TGTGCCAGTAGTCGGAATAGCGGGGGTGAGACCCAGTACTTC.

The chain links TRBV18 to TRBJ1-2, with 8 positions matching TRBD1. Losses at the gene ends were 1 base for V and 6 bases for J; bases not matched to a gene: 7. The CDR3 length is 15 residues. CDR1 KGHSH and CDR2 LQKENI come from the germline V gene. CDR3 in amino acids: CASSPLTGQANGYTF. CDR3 sequence (DNA): TGTGCCAGCTCACCACTGACGGGACAGGCGAATGGCTACACCTTC.

The chain couples TRBV30 to TRBJ2-7, with D uncertain. V was trimmed by 2 bases and J by 4 bases, leaving 9 bases between them. This CDR3 comprises 12 residues. The germline V gene encodes CDR1 GTSNPN and CDR2 SVGIG (reference sequence). CDR3 region: CAWSRESYEQYF. The CDR3 region has the DNA TGTGCCTGGAGTAGAGAATCGTACGAGCAGTACTTC.

The chain employs TRBV5-6 and TRBJ1-5, with a possible D match to TRBD1 (5 bases). Trimming cost V 0 bases and J 3 bases, with 7 bases left between them. The length of the CDR3 is 14 residues. CDR1 and CDR2 from the germline V gene are SGHDT and YYEEEE. CDR3 sequence: CASSLAGYNQPQHF. The CDR3 DNA reads as TGTGCCAGCAGCTTGGCAGGGTACAATCAGCCCCAGCATTTT. The full variable domain, its missing parts supplied by reference TRBV5-6 and TRBJ1-5, is DAGVTQSPTHLIKTRGQQVTLRCSPKSGHDTVSWYQQALGQGPQFIFQYYEEEERQRGNFPDRFSGHQFPNYSSELNVNALLLGDSALYLCASSLAGYNQPQHFGDGTRLSIL.

This clone has only one observation. The J gene is TRBJ2-2, the V gene TRBV3-1 (or the pseudogene TRBV3-2), with TRBD1 matching 9 bases. The CDR3 has 15 amino acids. CDR1 is LGHDT, CDR2 YNNKEL, per germline (reference sequence). J gave up 0 bases and V 7 bases, and 3 bases lay outside the gene matches. CDR3: CASTGTGTNTGELFF. CDR3 DNA sequence: TGTGCCAGCACCGGGACAGGGACGAACACCGGGGAGCTGTTTTTT.

The CDR3: CASRPAGGSSYNEQFF. CDR3 DNA sequence: TGCGCCAGCAGGCCAGCGGGGGGCTCTTCCTACAATGAGCAGTTCTTC. The rearrangement links TRBV5-1 to TRBJ2-1; 9 bases are shared with TRBD2. The CDR3 is 16 amino acids. Germline V lookup: CDR1 SGHRS, CDR2 YFSETQ. After removal of 5 bases from V and 1 base from J, the junction contained 7 bases not matched to a gene.

The chain carries TRBV3-1 (or the pseudogene TRBV3-2) and TRBJ2-7; the match to TRBD2 covers 7 bases. Germline V gene data show CDR1 as LGHDT and CDR2 as YNNKEL (reference sequence). Trimming took 3 bases from V and 2 from J; bases not matched to a gene: 7. This CDR3 region has 15 residues. This CDR3 is CASSHLGRVTYEQYF. The CDR3 DNA is TGTGCCAGCAGCCATTTGGGGAGGGTGACCTACGAGCAGTACTTC.

The V gene is TRBV19, the J gene TRBJ2-7; no clear D gene. This CDR3 is 14 amino acids long. Trimming left V 0 bases short and J 4 bases short, with 10 bases between. The germline V gene has CDR1 LNHDA and CDR2 SQIVND (reference sequence). The chain's CDR3 is CASSIEHLKYEQYF. The CDR3 DNA is TGTGCCAGTAGTATAGAACACCTGAAATACGAGCAGTACTTC.

Written as DNA, the CDR3 is TGTGCCAGTAGTATAAGGGGTGACACTGAAGCTTTCTTT. Translating it yields CASSIRGDTEAFF. The rearrangement links TRBV19 to TRBJ1-1, with D possibly matching TRBD1 (5 bases). The ends were cut back, 2 bases at V and 3 bases at J, with 7 bases in the middle. The CDR3 extends over 13 amino acids. From germline, CDR1 is LNHDA and CDR2 SQIVND (reference sequence).

This clone was detected once. The J gene is TRBJ1-1, the V gene TRBV6-5; D not resolved. This CDR3 region has 11 residues. The germline gives CDR1 MNHEY, CDR2 SVGAGI. V lost 6 bases and J 14 bases, leaving 16 bases between the germline ends. The CDR3 coding sequence is TGTGCCAGCAGGTCCGGGGTCTGGGCCTTCTTT. Translation gives CASRSGVWAFF.

This sequence joins TRBV28 and TRBJ1-2; TRBD1 matches at 7 bases. Germline assignment: CDR1 MDHEN and CDR2 SYDVKM. The trim removed 7 bases at V and 3 bases at J, leaving 5 bases unmatched. This CDR3 contains 13 residues. The CDR3 loop is CASKTGYDYGYTF. CDR3 DNA: TGTGCCAGCAAGACAGGGTACGACTATGGCTACACCTTC.